This T cell receptor (beta chain) was identified during a study of regulatory T cells in long-lasting Graves disease. As for time point: newly diagnosed GD, antithyroid drugs for less than 3 months. From RNA extracted from PBMCs, the TCR library was made. This clonotype appeared a single time. Given a much more abundant clone one base away, this may be a read error. The TCR beta library used iRepertoire HTBI primers with Arm-PCR amplification of CDR3. TCRdb called the multiplex PCR reads again in MiXCR, with one record for every CDR3 protein. The sample holds 400,000 to 500,000 distinct CDR3 sequences, 15% seen once. The data were also submitted as part of a second study, on T cells in Graves' hyperthyroidism and ophthalmopathy. That investigation notes: Clinical symptoms, serum thyroxine, TRAb, thyroid ultrasound and orbital computed tomography informed diagnoses.

This sequence originates from a woman aged 25 to 39 with Graves disease. The sample was peripheral blood mononuclear cells (PBMCs), taken at new diagnosis, from a patient treated with antithyroid drugs.

This CDR3 is CSALFYNEQSF. The CDR3, as DNA: TGCAGTGCACTGTTCTACAATGAGCAGTCCTTC. V usage is TRBV20-1 and J usage is TRBJ2-1; no definite D call. Germline lookup yields CDR1 DFQATT and CDR2 SNEGSKA (reference sequence). The CDR3 contains 11 residues.